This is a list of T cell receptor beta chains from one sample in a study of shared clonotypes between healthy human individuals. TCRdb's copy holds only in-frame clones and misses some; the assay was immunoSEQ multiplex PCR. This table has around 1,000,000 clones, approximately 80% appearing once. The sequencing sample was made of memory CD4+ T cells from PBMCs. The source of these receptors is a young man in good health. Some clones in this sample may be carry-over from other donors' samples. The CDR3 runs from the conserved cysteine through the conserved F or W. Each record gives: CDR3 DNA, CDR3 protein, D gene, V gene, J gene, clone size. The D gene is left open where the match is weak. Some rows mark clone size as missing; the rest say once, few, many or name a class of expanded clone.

CDR3 DNA: TGTGCCAGCAGCTTGACAGCGGGAGGACCTGCAATGGCCCAGTACTTC
CDR3 protein: CASSLTAGGPAMAQYF
D gene: TRBD2
V gene: TRBV7-9
J gene: TRBJ2-5
clone size: -

CDR3 DNA: TGTGCCAGCTCACCGATCGGGGGGGACACTGAAGCTTTCTTT
CDR3 protein: CASSPIGGDTEAFF
D gene: -
V gene: TRBV18
J gene: TRBJ1-1
clone size: -

CDR3 DNA: TGTGCCAGCAACTCCTGGGCGGGACGAGAGCAGTACTTC
CDR3 protein: CASNSWAGREQYF
D gene: -
V gene: TRBV5-5
J gene: TRBJ2-7
clone size: -

CDR3 DNA: TGTGCCAGCAGCCGGCAGCTCGAACGGGTGGCCTACGAGCAGTACTTC
CDR3 protein: CASSRQLERVAYEQYF
D gene: -
V gene: TRBV5-5
J gene: TRBJ2-7
clone size: few

CDR3 DNA: TGTGCCAGCAGCCGACAGGGGGCGTCCGACACTGAAGCTTTCTTT
CDR3 protein: CASSRQGASDTEAFF
D gene: TRBD1
V gene: TRBV2
J gene: TRBJ1-1
clone size: once

CDR3 DNA: TGTGCCAGCAGTTTATTAGCAGGCAGGGCGGGCTACACCTTC
CDR3 protein: CASSLLAGRAGYTF
D gene: -
V gene: TRBV27
J gene: TRBJ1-2
clone size: -

CDR3 DNA: TGTGCCAGCAGCGAACGGGACAGCCCTTACTATGGCTACACCTTC
CDR3 protein: CASSERDSPYYGYTF
D gene: TRBD1
V gene: TRBV7-2
J gene: TRBJ1-2
clone size: -

CDR3 DNA: TGCGCCAGCAGTATGGCAGGCCGAGAGACCCAGTACTTC
CDR3 protein: CASSMAGRETQYF
D gene: -
V gene: TRBV5-1
J gene: TRBJ2-5
clone size: -

CDR3 DNA: TGTGCCATCAGTGAGTCGCGGGACGGTTACCAAGAGACCCAGTACTTC
CDR3 protein: CAISESRDGYQETQYF
D gene: -
V gene: TRBV10-3
J gene: TRBJ2-5
clone size: -

CDR3 DNA: TGTGCCAGCAGCCGCATAACCGGACGGTACCAAGAGACCCAGTACTTC
CDR3 protein: CASSRITGRYQETQYF
D gene: -
V gene: TRBV11-3
J gene: TRBJ2-5
clone size: -

CDR3 DNA: TGCGCCAGTCGACCAGGGATTGACTATGGCTACACCTTC
CDR3 protein: CASRPGIDYGYTF
D gene: -
V gene: TRBV5-1
J gene: TRBJ1-2
clone size: -

CDR3 DNA: TGTGCCAGCAGCGCAGACCCGGGTCTCACCGGGGAGCTGTTTTTT
CDR3 protein: CASSADPGLTGELFF
D gene: -
V gene: TRBV9
J gene: TRBJ2-2
clone size: -

CDR3 DNA: TGTGCCAGCAGCATAGGGCAGCTCAATGAGCAGTTCTTC
CDR3 protein: CASSIGQLNEQFF
D gene: -
V gene: TRBV7-6
J gene: TRBJ2-1
clone size: -

CDR3 DNA: TGTGCCAGCAGCTTGGGGGACGGGAACTACAATGAGCAGTTCTTC
CDR3 protein: CASSLGDGNYNEQFF
D gene: -
V gene: TRBV5-4
J gene: TRBJ2-1
clone size: -

CDR3 DNA: TGTGCCCGAGGGGCTAGCACAGATACGCAGTATTTT
CDR3 protein: CARGASTDTQYF
D gene: -
V gene: TRBV30
J gene: TRBJ2-3
clone size: -

CDR3 DNA: TGTGCCAGCCAAAAGTCGGGCAGCACAGATACGCAGTATTTT
CDR3 protein: CASQKSGSTDTQYF
D gene: -
V gene: TRBV7-2
J gene: TRBJ2-3
clone size: -

CDR3 DNA: TGTGCCAGCAACCCAGGGGGAGCACTATACGAGCAGTACTTC
CDR3 protein: CASNPGGALYEQYF
D gene: TRBD1
V gene: TRBV28
J gene: TRBJ2-7
clone size: -

CDR3 DNA: TGCGCCAGCAGTGAGCGGGCGGAGGGCGAGGAGCAGTACTTC
CDR3 protein: CASSERAEGEEQYF
D gene: -
V gene: TRBV10-1
J gene: TRBJ2-7
clone size: -

CDR3 DNA: TGCGCCAGCGCCGACAGGTTCCCGAGCTCCTACAATGAGCAGTTCTTC
CDR3 protein: CASADRFPSSYNEQFF
D gene: -
V gene: TRBV5-1
J gene: TRBJ2-1
clone size: -

CDR3 DNA: TGTGCCAGCAGTGAAGCGGGAGTGGGCGCAGATACGCAGTATTTT
CDR3 protein: CASSEAGVGADTQYF
D gene: TRBD2
V gene: TRBV25-1
J gene: TRBJ2-3
clone size: -

CDR3 DNA: TGTGCCAGCAGGAATAGACTGAACTACGAGCAGTACTTC
CDR3 protein: CASRNRLNYEQYF
D gene: -
V gene: TRBV2
J gene: TRBJ2-7
clone size: few

CDR3 DNA: TGTGCCAGCAGCGTAGGTGTACAAGAGACCCAGTACTTC
CDR3 protein: CASSVGVQETQYF
D gene: -
V gene: TRBV9
J gene: TRBJ2-5
clone size: -

CDR3 DNA: TGTGCCAGCAGTGACGGGCGCGGGGCTAGCAATCAGCCCCAGCATTTT
CDR3 protein: CASSDGRGASNQPQHF
D gene: -
V gene: TRBV25-1
J gene: TRBJ1-5
clone size: -